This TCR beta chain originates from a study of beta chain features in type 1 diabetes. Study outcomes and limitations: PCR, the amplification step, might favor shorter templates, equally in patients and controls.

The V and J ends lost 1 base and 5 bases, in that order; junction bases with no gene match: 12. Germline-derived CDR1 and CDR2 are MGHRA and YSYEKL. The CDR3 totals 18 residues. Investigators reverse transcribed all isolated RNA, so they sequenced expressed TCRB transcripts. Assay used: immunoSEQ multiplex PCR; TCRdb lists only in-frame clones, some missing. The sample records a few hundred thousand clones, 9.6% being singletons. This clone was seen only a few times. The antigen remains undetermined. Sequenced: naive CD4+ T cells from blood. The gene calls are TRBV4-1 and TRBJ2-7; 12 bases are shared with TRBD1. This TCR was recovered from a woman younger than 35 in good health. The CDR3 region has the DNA TGCGCCAGCAGCCAAGTAGGTTTAGGGACAGGGGGCCTGAACGAGCAGTACTTC. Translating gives CASSQVGLGTGGLNEQYF.